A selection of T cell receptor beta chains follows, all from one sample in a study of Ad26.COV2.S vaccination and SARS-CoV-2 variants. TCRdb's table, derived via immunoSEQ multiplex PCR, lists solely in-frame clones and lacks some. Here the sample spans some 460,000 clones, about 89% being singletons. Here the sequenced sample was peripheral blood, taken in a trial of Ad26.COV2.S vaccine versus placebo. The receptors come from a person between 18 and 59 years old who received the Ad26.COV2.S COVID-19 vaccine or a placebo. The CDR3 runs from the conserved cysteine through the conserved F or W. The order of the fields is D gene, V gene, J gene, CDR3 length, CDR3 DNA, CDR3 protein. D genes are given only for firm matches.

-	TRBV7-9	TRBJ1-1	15	TGTGCCAGCAGTTTAGGGGGAGGTCGGGACACTGAAGCTTTCTTT	CASSLGGGRDTEAFF
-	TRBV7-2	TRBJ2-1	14	TGTGCCAGCAGCTTAGACGGTGGTCTCAATGAGCAGTTCTTC	CASSLDGGLNEQFF
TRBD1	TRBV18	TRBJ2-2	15	TGTGCCAGCTCACTACGGACAGGGAACACCGGGGAGCTGTTTTTT	CASSLRTGNTGELFF
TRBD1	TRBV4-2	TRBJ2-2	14	TGTGCCAGCTCGACAGGGGGCGGTGGCGGGGAGCTGTTTTTT	CASSTGGGGGELFF
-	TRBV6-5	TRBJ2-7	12	TGTGCCAGCGGGGACCCCTTTTACGAGCAGTACTTC	CASGDPFYEQYF
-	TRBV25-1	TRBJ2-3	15	TGTGCCAGCAGTGATGTCCTAGGCGGGACAGATACGCAGTATTTT	CASSDVLGGTDTQYF
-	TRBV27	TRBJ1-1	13	TGTGCCAGCATGACAGGATCGAGCACTGAAGCTTTCTTT	CASMTGSSTEAFF
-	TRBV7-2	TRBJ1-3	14	TGTGCCAGCAGCTTTCGAGACTCTGGAAACACCATATATTTT	CASSFRDSGNTIYF
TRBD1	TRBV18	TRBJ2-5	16	TGTGCCAGCTCACAAGACAGGGGTCAGGCCCAAGAGACCCAGTACTTC	CASSQDRGQAQETQYF
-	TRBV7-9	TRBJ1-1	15	TGTGCCAGCAGCTTAGTAGGGGTCATAAGCACTGAAGCTTTCTTT	CASSLVGVISTEAFF
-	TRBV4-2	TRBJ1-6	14	TGTGCCAGCAGCCAAGGGGGCAGGAGCTCACCCCTCCACTTT	CASSQGGRSSPLHF
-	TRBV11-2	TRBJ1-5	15	TGTGCCAGCAGCTTAGGAGGGATGGGCAATCAGCCCCAGCATTTT	CASSLGGMGNQPQHF
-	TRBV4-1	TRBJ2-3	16	TGCGCCAGCAGCCAAGATTCCGGGAGAGGCACAGATACGCAGTATTTT	CASSQDSGRGTDTQYF
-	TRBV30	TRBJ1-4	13	TGTGCCTGGAGCAGGGGTTTGAGGGAAAAACTGTTTTTT	CAWSRGLREKLFF
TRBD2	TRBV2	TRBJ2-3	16	TGTGCCAGCAGTTCGACTAGCGGGAGCGTCGCAGATACGCAGTATTTT	CASSSTSGSVADTQYF